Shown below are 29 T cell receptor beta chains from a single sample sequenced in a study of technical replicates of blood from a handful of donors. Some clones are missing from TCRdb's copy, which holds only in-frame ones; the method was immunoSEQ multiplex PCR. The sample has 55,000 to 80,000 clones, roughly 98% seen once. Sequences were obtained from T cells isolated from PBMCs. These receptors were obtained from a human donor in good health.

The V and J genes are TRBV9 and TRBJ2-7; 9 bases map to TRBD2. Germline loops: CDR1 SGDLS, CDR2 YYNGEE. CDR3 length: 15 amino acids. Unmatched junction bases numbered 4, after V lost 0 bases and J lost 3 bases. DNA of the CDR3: TGTGCCAGCAGCGTAGGGGCTAGCGGGGTCTACGAGCAGTACTTC. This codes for CASSVGASGVYEQYF.

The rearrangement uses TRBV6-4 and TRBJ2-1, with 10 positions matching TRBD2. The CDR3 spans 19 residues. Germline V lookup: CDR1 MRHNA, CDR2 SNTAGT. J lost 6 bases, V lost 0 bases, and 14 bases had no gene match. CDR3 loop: CASSDSTAKSGRAINEQFF. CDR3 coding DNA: TGTGCCAGCAGTGACTCAACGGCTAAAAGCGGGAGGGCCATCAATGAGCAGTTCTTC.

CDR3 nucleotides: TGTGCCAGCAGCCCAGACAGGGCCTCCAATCAGCCCCAGCATTTT. Its protein product is CASSPDRASNQPQHF. J is TRBJ1-5 and V is TRBV6-4; TRBD1 aligns across 7 bases. Germline CDR1 MRHNA, CDR2 SNTAGT. V lost 6 bases to trimming and J lost 3 bases; unmatched junction nucleotides: 8. The CDR3 covers 15 residues.

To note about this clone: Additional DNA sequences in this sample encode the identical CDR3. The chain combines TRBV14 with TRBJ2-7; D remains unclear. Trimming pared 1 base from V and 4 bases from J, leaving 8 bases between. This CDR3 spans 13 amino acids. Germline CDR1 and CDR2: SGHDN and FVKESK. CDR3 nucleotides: TGTGCCAGCAGCCAAGGTCGCAGATACGAGCAGTACTTC. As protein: CASSQGRRYEQYF.

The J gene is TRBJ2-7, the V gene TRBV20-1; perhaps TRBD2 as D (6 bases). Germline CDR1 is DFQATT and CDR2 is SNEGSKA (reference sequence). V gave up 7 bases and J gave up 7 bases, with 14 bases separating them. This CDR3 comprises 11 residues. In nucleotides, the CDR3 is TGCAGTGGAGGGAGGTCCGAAGAGCAGTACTTC. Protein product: CSGGRSEEQYF.

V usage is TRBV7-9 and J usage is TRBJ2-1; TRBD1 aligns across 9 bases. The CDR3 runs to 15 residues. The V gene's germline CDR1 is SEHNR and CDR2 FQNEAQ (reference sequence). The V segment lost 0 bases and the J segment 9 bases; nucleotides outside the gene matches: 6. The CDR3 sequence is CASSLADTGGTEQFF. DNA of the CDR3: TGTGCCAGCAGCTTAGCGGACACAGGGGGCACTGAGCAGTTCTTC.

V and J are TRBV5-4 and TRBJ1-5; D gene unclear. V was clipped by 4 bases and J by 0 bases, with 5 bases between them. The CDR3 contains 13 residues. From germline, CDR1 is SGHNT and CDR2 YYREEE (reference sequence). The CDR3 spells CASSRDSNQPQHF. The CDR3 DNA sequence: TGTGCCAGCAGCCGGGATAGCAATCAGCCCCAGCATTTT.

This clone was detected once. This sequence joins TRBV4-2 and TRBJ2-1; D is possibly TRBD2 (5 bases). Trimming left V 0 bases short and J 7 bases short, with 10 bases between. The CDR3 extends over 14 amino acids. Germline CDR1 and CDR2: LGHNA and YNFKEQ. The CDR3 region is CASSQERGRNEQFF. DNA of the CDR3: TGTGCCAGCAGCCAAGAGAGAGGGCGTAATGAGCAGTTCTTC.

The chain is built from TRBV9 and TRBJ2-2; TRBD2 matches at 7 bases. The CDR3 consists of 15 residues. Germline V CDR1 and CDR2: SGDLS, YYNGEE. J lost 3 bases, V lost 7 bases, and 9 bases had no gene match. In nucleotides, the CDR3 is TGTGCCAGCTCGCCACTCCGGGAGGACACCGGGGAGCTGTTTTTT. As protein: CASSPLREDTGELFF.

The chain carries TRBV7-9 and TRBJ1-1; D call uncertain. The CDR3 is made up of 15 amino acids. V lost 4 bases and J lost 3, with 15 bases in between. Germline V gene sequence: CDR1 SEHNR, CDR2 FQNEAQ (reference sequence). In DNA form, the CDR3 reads TGTGCCAGCAGCTCGTTCCGTCTCGGAGACACTGAAGCTTTCTTT. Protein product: CASSSFRLGDTEAFF. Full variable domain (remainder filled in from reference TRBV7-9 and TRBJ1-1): DTGVSQNPRHKITKRGQNVTFRCDPISEHNRLYWYRQTLGQGPEFLTYFQNEAQLEKSRLLSDRFSAERPKGSFSTLEIQRTEQGDSAMYLCASSSFRLGDTEAFFGQGTRLTVV.

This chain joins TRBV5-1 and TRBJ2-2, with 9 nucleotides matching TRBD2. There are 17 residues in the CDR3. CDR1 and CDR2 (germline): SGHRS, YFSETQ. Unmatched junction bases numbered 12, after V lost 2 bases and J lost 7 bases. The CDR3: CASSFLAGESGVGELFF. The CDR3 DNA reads TGCGCCAGCAGCTTCTTAGCGGGAGAAAGCGGGGTCGGGGAGCTGTTTTTT.

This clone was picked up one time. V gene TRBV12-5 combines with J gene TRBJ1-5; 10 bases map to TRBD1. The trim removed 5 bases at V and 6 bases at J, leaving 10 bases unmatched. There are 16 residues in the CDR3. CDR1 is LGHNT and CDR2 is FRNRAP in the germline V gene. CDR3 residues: CASGTTGTGVGQPQHF. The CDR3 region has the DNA TGTGCTAGTGGTACTACCGGGACAGGGGTAGGTCAGCCCCAGCATTTT.

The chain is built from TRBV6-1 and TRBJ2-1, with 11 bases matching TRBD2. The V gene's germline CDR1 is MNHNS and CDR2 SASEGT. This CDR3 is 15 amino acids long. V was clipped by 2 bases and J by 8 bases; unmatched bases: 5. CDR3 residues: CASSESSGGAYEQFF. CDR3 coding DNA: TGTGCCAGCAGTGAAAGTAGCGGGGGGGCCTATGAGCAGTTCTTC.

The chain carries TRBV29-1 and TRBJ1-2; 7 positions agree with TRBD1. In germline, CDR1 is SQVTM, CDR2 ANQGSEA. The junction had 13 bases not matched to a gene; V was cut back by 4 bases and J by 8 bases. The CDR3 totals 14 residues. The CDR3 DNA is TGCAGCGTTGGGTGGGACAGCCACTTGAAGGGCTACACCTTC. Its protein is CSVGWDSHLKGYTF.

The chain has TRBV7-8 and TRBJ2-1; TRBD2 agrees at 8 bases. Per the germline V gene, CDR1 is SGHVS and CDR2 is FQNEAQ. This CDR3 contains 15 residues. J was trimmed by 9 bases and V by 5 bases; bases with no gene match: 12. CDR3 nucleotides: TGTGCCAGCAGCAACGGACTAGCCAGGGACGTTGAGCAGTTCTTC. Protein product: CASSNGLARDVEQFF.

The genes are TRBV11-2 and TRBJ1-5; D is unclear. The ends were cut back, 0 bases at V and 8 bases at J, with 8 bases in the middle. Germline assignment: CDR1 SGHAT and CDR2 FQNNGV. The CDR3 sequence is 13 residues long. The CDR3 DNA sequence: TGTGCCAGCAGCTTAGATCGGTTGAAGCCCCAGCATTTT. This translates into CASSLDRLKPQHF.

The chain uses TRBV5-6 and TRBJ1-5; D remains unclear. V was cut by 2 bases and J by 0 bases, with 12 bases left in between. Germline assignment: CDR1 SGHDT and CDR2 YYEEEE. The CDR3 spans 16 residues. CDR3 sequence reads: CASSFGGRYSNQPQHF. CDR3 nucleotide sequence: TGTGCCAGCAGCTTTGGAGGCCGTTATAGCAATCAGCCCCAGCATTTT. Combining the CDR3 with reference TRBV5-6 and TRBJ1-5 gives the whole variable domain DAGVTQSPTHLIKTRGQQVTLRCSPKSGHDTVSWYQQALGQGPQFIFQYYEEEERQRGNFPDRFSGHQFPNYSSELNVNALLLGDSALYLCASSFGGRYSNQPQHFGDGTRLSIL.

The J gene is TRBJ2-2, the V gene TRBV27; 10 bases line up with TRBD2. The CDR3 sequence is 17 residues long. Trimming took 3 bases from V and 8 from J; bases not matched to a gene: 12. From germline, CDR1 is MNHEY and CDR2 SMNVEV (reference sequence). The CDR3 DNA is TGTGCCAGCAGTTTCTTTTCTAGCGGGGGCCTTCATGGGGAGCTGTTTTTT. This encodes CASSFFSSGGLHGELFF.

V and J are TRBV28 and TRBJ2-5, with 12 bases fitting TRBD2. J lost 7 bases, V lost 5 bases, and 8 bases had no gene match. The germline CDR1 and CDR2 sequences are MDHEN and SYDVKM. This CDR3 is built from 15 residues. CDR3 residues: CASSPRLAGERTQYF. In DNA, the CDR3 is TGTGCCAGCAGTCCACGACTAGCGGGGGAAAGGACCCAGTACTTC.

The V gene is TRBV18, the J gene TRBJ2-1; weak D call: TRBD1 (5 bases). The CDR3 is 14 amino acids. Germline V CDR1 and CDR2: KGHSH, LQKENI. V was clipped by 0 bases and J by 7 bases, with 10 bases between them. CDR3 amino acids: CASSPPGPRNEQFF. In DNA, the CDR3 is TGTGCCAGCTCACCACCGGGGCCAAGGAATGAGCAGTTCTTC.

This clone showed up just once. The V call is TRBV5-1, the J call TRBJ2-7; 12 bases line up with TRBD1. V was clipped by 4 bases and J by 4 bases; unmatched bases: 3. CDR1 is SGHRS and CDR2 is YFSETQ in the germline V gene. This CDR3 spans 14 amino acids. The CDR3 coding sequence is TGCGCCAGCAGCGCGGGACAGGGGGCTTACGAGCAGTACTTC. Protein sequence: CASSAGQGAYEQYF.

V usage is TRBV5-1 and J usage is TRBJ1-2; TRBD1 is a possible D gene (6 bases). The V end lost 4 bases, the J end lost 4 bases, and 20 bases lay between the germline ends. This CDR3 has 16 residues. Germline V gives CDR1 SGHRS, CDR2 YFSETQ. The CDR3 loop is CASSMGYRENLYGYTF. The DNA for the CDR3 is TGCGCCAGCAGCATGGGCTACAGGGAGAATCTCTATGGCTACACCTTC.

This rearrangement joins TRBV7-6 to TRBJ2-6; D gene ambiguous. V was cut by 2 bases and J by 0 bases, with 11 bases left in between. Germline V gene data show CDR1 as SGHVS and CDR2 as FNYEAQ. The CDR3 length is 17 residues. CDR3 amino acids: CASSLKLSNSGANVLTF. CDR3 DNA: TGTGCCAGCAGCTTAAAACTGAGCAACTCTGGGGCCAACGTCCTGACTTTC.

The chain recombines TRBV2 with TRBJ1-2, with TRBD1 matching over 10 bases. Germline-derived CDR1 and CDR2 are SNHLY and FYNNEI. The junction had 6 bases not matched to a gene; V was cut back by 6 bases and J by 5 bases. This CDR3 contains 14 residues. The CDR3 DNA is TGTGCCAGCAGCGGGGACAGGGGAAGATATGGCTACACCTTC. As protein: CASSGDRGRYGYTF.

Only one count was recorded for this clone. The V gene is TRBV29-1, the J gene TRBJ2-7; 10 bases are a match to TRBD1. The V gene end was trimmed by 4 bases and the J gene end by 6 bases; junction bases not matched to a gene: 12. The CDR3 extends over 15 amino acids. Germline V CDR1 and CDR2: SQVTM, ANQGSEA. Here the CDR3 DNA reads TGCAGCGTTGCCCCCTCGGGACAGGGGAGTGGCGAGCAGTACTTC. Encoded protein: CSVAPSGQGSGEQYF.

This CDR3 is CAWSYPFRGETRTEAFF. The CDR3 DNA reads as TGTGCCTGGAGTTACCCCTTTCGGGGGGAGACACGCACTGAAGCTTTCTTT. The chain uses TRBV30 and TRBJ1-1, with D perhaps matching TRBD1 (5 bases). The germline gives CDR1 GTSNPN, CDR2 SVGIG (reference sequence). Trimming shortened V by 2 bases and J by 4 bases, and 23 bases separated the two germline ends. This CDR3 comprises 17 residues. Full variable domain (rest looked up from reference TRBV30 and TRBJ1-1): SQTIHQWPATLVQPVGSPLSLECTVEGTSNPNLYWYRQAAGRGLQLLFYSVGIGQISSEVPQNLSASRPQDRQFILSSKKLLLSDSGFYLCAWSYPFRGETRTEAFFGQGTRLTVV.

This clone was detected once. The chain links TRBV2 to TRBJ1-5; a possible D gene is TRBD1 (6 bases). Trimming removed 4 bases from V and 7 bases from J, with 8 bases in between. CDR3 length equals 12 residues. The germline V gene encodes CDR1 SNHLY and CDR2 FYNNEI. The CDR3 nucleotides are TGTGCCAGCAGTGGGACAGTCCAGCCCCAGCATTTT. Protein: CASSGTVQPQHF. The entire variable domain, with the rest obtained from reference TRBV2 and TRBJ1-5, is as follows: EPEVTQTPSHQVTQMGQEVILRCVPISNHLYFYWYRQILGQKVEFLVSFYNNEISEKSEIFDDQFSVERPDGSNFTLKIRSTKLEDSAMYFCASSGTVQPQHFGDGTRLSIL.

CDR3 sequence reads: CSVAEEYNSPLHF. For the CDR3, the DNA is TGCAGCGTTGCCGAAGAGTATAATTCACCCCTCCACTTT. The J gene is TRBJ1-6, the V gene TRBV29-1; no definite D call. V lost 4 bases and J 4 bases, leaving 8 bases between the germline ends. The CDR3 covers 13 residues. Germline values: CDR1 SQVTM, CDR2 ANQGSEA.

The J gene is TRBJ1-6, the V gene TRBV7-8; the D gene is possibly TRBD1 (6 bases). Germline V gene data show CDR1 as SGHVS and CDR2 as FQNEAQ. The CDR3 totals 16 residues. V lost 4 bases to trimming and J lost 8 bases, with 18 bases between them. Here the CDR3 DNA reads TGTGCCAGCAGCTCGCTGGGGGGGCCATCGGATTCACCCCTCCACTTT. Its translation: CASSSLGGPSDSPLHF.